This paragraph reports one TCR beta chain. From germline, CDR1 is MNHNS and CDR2 SASEGT. Trimming stripped 4 bases from V and 4 bases from J, with 10 bases between. The CDR3 runs 13 residues. The entry originates in a study of radiation and T cells in renal cell carcinoma. Assay: immunoSEQ multiplex PCR; the TCRdb copy retains only in-frame clones and omits some. The table has around 130,000 clones, approximately 75% seen once. Time point here: blood 2 weeks post-SBRT. As to treatment: 15 Gy SBRT to primary tumor, nephrectomy 4 weeks later. The specimen was blood, collected from a patient whose treatment included radiotherapy and nephrectomy. V and J are TRBV6-1 and TRBJ2-5; D remains ambiguous. The receptor was derived from a woman in her fifties or sixties with renal cell carcinoma. As DNA, the CDR3 is TGTGCCAGCAGTGGGACCCAAGGAGAGACCCAGTACTTC. Its protein product is CASSGTQGETQYF.